This TCR beta chain originates from a study of cytomegalovirus exposure and HLA in healthy donors. General observations from the study: The study flagged some 170 TCR beta chains as cytomegalovirus-associated. A later analysis showed TCR association rates differing by HLA locus, peaking at DRB1 and lowest at HLA-C. The authors later linked a missense DCLRE1C variant to TCR beta V- and J-gene trimming.

Per germline, CDR1 MNHEY and CDR2 SVGAGI. Germline trimming cut 4 bases from V and 5 bases from J; bases unmatched to any gene: 5. The CDR3 length is 15 residues. The primer mix had 60 Vbeta and 13 Jbeta primers. The table came from immunoSEQ multiplex PCR; TCRdb's copy has only in-frame clones and leaves some out. In the table there are some 120,000 clones, 60% to 85% of which are singletons. As concerns this clone: No antigen is known for it.

Sequenced material: PBMCs. This TCR derives from a woman between 40 and 55 years old in good health and CMV-seronegative. This chain joins TRBV6-5 and TRBJ1-5, with 10 bases fitting TRBD1. The CDR3 spells CASSWTGGRDQPQHF. In DNA, the CDR3 is TGTGCCAGCAGTTGGACAGGGGGAAGGGATCAGCCCCAGCATTTT.